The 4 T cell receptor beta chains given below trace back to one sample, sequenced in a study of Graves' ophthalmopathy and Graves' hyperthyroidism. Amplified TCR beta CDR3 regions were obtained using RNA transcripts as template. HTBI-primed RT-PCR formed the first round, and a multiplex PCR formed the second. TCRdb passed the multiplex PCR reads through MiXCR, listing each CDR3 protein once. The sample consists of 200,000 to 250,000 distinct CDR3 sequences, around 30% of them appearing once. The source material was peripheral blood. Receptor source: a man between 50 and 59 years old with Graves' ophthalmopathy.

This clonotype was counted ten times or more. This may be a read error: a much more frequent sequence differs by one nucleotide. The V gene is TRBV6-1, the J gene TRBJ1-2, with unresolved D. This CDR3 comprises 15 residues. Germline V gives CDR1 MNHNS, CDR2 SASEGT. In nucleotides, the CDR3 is TGTACCAGCAGTATTTCGGACCGAACTAACTATGGCTACACCTTC. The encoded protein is CTSSISDRTNYGYTF.

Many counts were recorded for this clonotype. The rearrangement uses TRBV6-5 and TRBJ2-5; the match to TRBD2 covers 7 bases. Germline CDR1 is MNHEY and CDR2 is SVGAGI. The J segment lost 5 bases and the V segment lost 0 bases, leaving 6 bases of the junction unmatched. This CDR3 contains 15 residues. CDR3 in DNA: TGTGCCAGCAGTTACTCGAAAGGACTAGGGGAGACCCAGTACTTC. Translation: CASSYSKGLGETQYF.

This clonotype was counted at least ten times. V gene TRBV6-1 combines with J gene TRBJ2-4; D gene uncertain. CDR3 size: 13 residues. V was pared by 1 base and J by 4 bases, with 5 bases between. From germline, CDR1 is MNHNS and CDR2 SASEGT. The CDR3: CASSEVEKNIQYF. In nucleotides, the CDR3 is TGTGCCAGCAGTGAAGTTGAAAAAAACATTCAGTACTTC.

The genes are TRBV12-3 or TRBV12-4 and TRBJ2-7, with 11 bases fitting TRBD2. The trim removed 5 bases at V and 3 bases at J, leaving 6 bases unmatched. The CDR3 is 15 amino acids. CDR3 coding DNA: TGTGCCAGCAGTCGAACCGGGACTAGCGGCTACGAGCAGTACTTC. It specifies CASSRTGTSGYEQYF.